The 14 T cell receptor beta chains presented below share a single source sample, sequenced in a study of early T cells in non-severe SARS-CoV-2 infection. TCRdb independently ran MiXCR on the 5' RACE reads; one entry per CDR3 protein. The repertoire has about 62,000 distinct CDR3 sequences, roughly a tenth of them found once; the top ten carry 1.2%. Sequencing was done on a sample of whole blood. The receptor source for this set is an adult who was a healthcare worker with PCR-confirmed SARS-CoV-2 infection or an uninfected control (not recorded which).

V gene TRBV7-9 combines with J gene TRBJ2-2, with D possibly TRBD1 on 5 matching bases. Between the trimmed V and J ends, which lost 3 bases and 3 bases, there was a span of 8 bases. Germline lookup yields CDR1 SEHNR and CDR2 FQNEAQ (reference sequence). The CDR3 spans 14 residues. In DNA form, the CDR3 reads TGTGCCAGCAGCTTCAGCAGGGACACCGGGGAGCTGTTTTTT. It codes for CASSFSRDTGELFF.

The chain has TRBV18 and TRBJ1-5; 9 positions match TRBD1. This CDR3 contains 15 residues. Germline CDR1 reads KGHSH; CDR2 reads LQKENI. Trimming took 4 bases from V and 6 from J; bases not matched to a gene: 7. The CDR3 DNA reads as TGTGCCAGCTCACTCCGGACAGGGGAGGGTCAGCCCCAGCATTTT. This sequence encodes CASSLRTGEGQPQHF.

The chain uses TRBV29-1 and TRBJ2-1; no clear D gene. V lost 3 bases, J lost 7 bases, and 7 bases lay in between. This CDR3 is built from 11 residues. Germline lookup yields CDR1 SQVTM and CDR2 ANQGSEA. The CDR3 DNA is TGCAGCGTTGATTTGCAGAATGAGCAGTTCTTC. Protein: CSVDLQNEQFF.

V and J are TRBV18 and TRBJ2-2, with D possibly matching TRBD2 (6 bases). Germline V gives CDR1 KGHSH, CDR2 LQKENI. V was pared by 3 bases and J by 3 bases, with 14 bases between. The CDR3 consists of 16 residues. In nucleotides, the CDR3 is TGTGCCAGCTCACCGGACGGGTGGGACTACACCGGGGAGCTGTTTTTT. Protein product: CASSPDGWDYTGELFF. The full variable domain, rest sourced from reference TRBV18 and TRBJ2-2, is NAGVMQNPRHLVRRRGQEARLRCSPMKGHSHVYWYRQLPEEGLKFMVYLQKENIIDESGMPKERFSAEFPKEGPSILRIQQVVRGDSAAYFCASSPDGWDYTGELFFGEGSRLTVL.

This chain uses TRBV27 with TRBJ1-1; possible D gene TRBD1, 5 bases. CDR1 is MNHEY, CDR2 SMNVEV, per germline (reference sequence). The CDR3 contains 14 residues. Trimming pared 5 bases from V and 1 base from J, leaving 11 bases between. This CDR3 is CASSAADRNTEAFF. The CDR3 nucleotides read TGTGCCAGCAGTGCAGCTGACAGGAACACTGAAGCTTTCTTT.

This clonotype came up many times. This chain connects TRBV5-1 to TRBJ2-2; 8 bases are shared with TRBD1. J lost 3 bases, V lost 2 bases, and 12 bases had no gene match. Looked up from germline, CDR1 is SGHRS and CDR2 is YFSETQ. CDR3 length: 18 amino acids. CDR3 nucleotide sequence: TGCGCCAGCAGCTTAAAAAGTTCAGGGGGCGGATACACCGGGGAGCTGTTTTTT. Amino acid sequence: CASSLKSSGGGYTGELFF.

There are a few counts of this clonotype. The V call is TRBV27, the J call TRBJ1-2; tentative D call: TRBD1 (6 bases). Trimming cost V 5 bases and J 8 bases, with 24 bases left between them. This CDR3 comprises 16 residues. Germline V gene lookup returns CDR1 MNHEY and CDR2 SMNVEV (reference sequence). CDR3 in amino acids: CASSATGASPLQGYTF. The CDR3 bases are TGTGCCAGCAGTGCGACAGGCGCCTCGCCGCTTCAAGGCTACACCTTC.

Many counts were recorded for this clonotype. The CDR3 nucleotides read TGTGCCAGCAGTTCCTGGGGACAGGGAAGCAATCAGCCCCAGCATTTT. Translating it yields CASSSWGQGSNQPQHF. This rearrangement joins TRBV6-6 to TRBJ1-5, with 9 bases matching TRBD1. The germline V gene encodes CDR1 MNHNY and CDR2 SVGAGI (reference sequence). The CDR3 runs 16 residues. Trimming removed 4 bases from V and 1 base from J; junction bases left unmatched: 5.

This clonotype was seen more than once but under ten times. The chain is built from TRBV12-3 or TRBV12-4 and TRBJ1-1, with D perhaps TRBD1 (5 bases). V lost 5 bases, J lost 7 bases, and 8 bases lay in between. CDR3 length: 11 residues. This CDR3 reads CASSNRLEAFF. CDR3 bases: TGTGCCAGCAGTAACAGGCTTGAAGCTTTCTTT.

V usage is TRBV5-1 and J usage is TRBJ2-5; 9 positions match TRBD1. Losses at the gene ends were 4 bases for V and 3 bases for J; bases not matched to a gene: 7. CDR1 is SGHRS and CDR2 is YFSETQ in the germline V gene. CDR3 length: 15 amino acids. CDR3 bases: TGCGCCAGCAGCCGGACCCGGACAGGGGAAGAGACCCAGTACTTC. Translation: CASSRTRTGEETQYF.

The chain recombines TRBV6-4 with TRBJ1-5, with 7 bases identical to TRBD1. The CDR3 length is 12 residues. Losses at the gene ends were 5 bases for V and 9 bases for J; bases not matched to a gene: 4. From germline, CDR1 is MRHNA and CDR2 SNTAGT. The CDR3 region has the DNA TGTGCCAGCAGTCAGGGGGGATCGCCCCAGCATTTT. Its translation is CASSQGGSPQHF.

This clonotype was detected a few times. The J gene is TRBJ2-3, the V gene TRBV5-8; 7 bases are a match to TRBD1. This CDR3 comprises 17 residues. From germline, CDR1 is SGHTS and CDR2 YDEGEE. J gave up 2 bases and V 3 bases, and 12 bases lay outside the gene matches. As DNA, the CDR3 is TGTGCCAGCAGCTCACGAGCAACAGGGGATTTCACAGATACGCAGTATTTT. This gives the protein CASSSRATGDFTDTQYF.

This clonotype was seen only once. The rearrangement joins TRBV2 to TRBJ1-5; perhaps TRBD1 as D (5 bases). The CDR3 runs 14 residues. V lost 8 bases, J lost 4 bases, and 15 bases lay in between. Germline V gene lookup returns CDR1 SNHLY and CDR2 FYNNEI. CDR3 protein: CASGPGRGNQPQHF. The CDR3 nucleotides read TGTGCCAGCGGTCCCGGGAGGGGTAATCAGCCCCAGCATTTT.

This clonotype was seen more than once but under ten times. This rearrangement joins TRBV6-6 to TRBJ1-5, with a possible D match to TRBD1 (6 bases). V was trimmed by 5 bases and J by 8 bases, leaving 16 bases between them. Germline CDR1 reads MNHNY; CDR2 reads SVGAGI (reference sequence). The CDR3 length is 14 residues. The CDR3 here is CASSEPGHVEPQHF. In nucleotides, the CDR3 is TGTGCCAGCAGTGAGCCGGGACATGTGGAGCCCCAGCATTTT.